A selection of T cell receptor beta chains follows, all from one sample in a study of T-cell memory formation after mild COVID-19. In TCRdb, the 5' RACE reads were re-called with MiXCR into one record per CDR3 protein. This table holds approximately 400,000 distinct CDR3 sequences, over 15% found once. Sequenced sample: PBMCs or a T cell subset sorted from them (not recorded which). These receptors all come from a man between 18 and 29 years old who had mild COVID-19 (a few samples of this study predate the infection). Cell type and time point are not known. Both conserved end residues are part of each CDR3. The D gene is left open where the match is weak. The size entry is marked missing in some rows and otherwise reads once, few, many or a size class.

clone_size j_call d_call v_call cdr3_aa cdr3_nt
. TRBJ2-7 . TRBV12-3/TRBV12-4 CDSREIGAGEQYF TGTGACAGCAGAGAGATAGGGGCGGGAGAGCAGTACTTC
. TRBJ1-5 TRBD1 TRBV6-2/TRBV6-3 CASRIETGGTSQPQHF TGTGCCAGCAGGATAGAGACAGGGGGCACGAGTCAGCCCCAGCATTTT
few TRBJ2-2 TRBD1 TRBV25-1 CASSEDRANTGELFF TGTGCCAGCAGTGAAGACAGGGCGAACACCGGGGAGCTGTTTTTT
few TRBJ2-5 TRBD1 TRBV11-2 CASSPGTGGPETQYF TGTGCCAGCAGCCCCGGGACAGGGGGTCCGGAGACCCAGTACTTC
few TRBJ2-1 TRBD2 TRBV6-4 CASSDSSSGVAEQFF TGTGCCAGCAGTGACTCATCGAGCGGGGTTGCTGAGCAGTTCTTC
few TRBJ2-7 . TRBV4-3 CASSPRDTDYEQYF TGCGCCAGCAGCCCCCGGGACACTGACTACGAGCAGTACTTC
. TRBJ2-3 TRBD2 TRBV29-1 CSVELAGGTDTQYF TGCAGCGTTGAGCTAGCGGGGGGCACAGATACGCAGTATTTT
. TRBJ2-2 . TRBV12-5 CASGSGSNTGELFF TGTGCTAGTGGCTCCGGTTCGAACACCGGGGAGCTGTTTTTT
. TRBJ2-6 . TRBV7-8 CASSPGLLGANVLTF TGTGCCAGCAGCCCGGGACTTCTAGGGGCCAACGTCCTGACTTTC
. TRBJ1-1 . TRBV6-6 CASSYSSRPSLNTEAFF TGTGCCAGCAGTTACTCGAGTCGTCCCAGTTTGAACACTGAAGCTTTCTTT
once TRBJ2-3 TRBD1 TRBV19 CASSLGQGTGWSTDTQYF TGTGCCAGTAGCCTCGGACAGGGAACGGGATGGAGCACAGATACGCAGTATTTT
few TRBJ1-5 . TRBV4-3 CASSQATWGQGRNQPQHF TGCGCCAGCAGCCAAGCGACCTGGGGGCAGGGGCGGAATCAGCCCCAGCATTTT
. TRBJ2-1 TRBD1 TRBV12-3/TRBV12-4 CASSPGQGAGEQFF TGTGCCAGCAGTCCGGGACAGGGGGCGGGTGAGCAGTTCTTC
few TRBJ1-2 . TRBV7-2 CASSSWSLRPDGYTF TGTGCCAGCAGCTCGTGGAGTTTGCGTCCGGATGGCTACACCTTC
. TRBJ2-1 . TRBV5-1 CASSLVSTNNEQFF TGCGCCAGCAGCTTGGTTTCAACTAACAATGAGCAGTTCTTC
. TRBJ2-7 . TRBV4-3 CVSSPGGSRGSAQYF TGCGTCAGCAGCCCTGGGGGGTCCAGGGGAAGCGCGCAGTACTTC
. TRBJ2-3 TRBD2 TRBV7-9 CASSSGLAGVPSTDTQYF TGTGCCAGCAGCTCCGGACTAGCGGGGGTCCCTAGCACAGATACGCAGTATTTT
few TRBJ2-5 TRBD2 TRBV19 CASSMRTSGERGETQYF TGTGCCAGTAGTATGAGGACTAGCGGGGAACGGGGAGAGACCCAGTACTTC
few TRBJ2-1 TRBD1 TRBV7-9 CASSFTGTGDNEQFF TGTGCCAGCAGCTTTACCGGGACAGGGGACAATGAGCAGTTCTTC
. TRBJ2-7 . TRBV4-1 CASSQARDRDGNYEQYF TGCGCCAGCAGCCAAGCAAGAGACCGGGACGGGAACTACGAGCAGTACTTC
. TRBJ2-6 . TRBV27 CASSFAGSGANVLTF TGTGCCAGCAGTTTCGCGGGCTCTGGGGCCAACGTCCTGACTTTC
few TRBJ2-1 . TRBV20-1 CSAIGTANEQFF TGCAGTGCTATTGGGACCGCCAATGAGCAGTTCTTC
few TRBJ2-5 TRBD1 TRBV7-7 CASSLGSGQTQETQYF TGTGCTAGCAGCTTAGGCTCGGGACAGACCCAAGAGACCCAGTACTTC
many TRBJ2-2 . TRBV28 CASRTDSAQGSNTGELFF TGTGCCAGCAGGACCGATTCGGCCCAAGGGTCGAACACCGGGGAGCTGTTTTTT
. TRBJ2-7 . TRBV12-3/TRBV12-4 CASSPAVTYEQYF TGTGCCAGCAGCCCCGCCGTTACCTACGAGCAGTACTTC
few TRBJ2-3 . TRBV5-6 CASSLEGRGSDTQYF TGTGCCAGCAGCTTGGAGGGGAGAGGGTCTGATACGCAGTATTTT